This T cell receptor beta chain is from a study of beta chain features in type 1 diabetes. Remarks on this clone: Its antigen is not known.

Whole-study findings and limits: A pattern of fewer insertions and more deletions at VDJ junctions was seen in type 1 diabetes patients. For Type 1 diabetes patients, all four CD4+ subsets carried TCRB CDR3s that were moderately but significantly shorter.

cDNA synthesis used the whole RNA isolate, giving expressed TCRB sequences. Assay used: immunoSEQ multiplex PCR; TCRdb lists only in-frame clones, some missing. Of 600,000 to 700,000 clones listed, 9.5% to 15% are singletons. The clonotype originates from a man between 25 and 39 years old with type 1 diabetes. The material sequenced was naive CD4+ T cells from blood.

Here the CDR3 DNA reads TGTGCCAGTAACACAGCGAACACCGGGGAGCTGTTTTTT. Encoded protein: CASNTANTGELFF. The V call is TRBV27, the J call TRBJ2-2; no clear D. V lost 9 bases to trimming and J lost 0 bases, with 8 bases between them. From germline, CDR1 is MNHEY and CDR2 SMNVEV (reference sequence). The CDR3 totals 13 residues.